This TCR beta chain was recovered during a study of blood T cells in healthy people across ages. Deletions cut 5 bases from V and 5 bases from J, with 16 bases between. This CDR3 region has 16 residues. Germline values: CDR1 SGHTA, CDR2 FQGNSA. The second PCR ran roughly 6 to 11 cycles with a sample-barcoded 5' primer and J-beta primers. Using its own MiXCR run on the 5' RACE reads, TCRdb lists one record per CDR3 protein. The sample contains 650,000 to 1,000,000 distinct CDR3 sequences, more than 35% of which appear only once. The rearrangement joins TRBV7-2 to TRBJ1-6; tentative D call: TRBD1 (5 bases). The sequencing input was blood. This TCR derives from a man at least 80 years old in good health. The CDR3 spells CASSVRQILNNSPLHF. Written as DNA, the CDR3 is TGTGCCAGCAGCGTCCGACAGATTCTCAATAATTCACCCCTCCACTTT. Complete variable domain (other parts from reference TRBV7-2 and TRBJ1-6): GAGVSQSPSNKVTEKGKDVELRCDPISGHTALYWYRQSLGQGLEFLIYFQGNSAPDKSGLPSDRFSAERTGGSVSTLTIQRTQQEDSAVYLCASSVRQILNNSPLHFGNGTRLTVT.